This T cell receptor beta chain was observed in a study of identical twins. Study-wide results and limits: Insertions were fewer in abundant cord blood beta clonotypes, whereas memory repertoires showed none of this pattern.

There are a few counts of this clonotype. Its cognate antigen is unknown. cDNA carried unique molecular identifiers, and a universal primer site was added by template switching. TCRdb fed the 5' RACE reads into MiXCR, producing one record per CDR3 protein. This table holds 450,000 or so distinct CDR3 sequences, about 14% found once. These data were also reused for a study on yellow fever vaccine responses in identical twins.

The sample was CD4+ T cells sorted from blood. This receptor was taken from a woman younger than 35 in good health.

CDR3 sequence (DNA): TGCGCCAGCAGCGCCCAGGGCGGCCCCACAGATACGCAGTATTTT. This sequence encodes CASSAQGGPTDTQYF. The chain carries TRBV5-1 and TRBJ2-3, with a tentative D call TRBD1 (5 bases). The CDR3 consists of 15 residues. Trimming removed 4 bases at V and 2 bases at J, with 14 bases between. CDR1 is SGHRS, CDR2 YFSETQ, per germline.